These 17 T cell receptor beta chains share one sample of origin, sequenced in a study of regulatory T cells in long-lasting Graves disease. This sample's time point: newly diagnosed GD, antithyroid drugs for less than 3 months. The authors made the TCR library using RNA they extracted from PBMCs. Researchers made TCR beta libraries by using iRepertoire HTBI primers and running Arm-PCR on CDR3 regions. TCRdb re-analysed the multiplex PCR reads in MiXCR, keeping a single row per CDR3 protein. In the table there are roughly 320,000 distinct CDR3 sequences, 16% of which are singletons. These data were also filed under a second study, of T cells in Graves' hyperthyroidism and ophthalmopathy.

The material sequenced was peripheral blood mononuclear cells (PBMCs), taken at new diagnosis, from a patient treated with antithyroid drugs. These receptors all come from a man aged 35 to 55 with Graves disease.

About this clonotype: A read error is possible here, since a much larger clone lies one base away. V gene TRBV27 combines with J gene TRBJ2-7, with TRBD2 matching 8 bases. The ends lost 5 bases at V and 6 bases at J; junction bases unmatched: 6. This CDR3 is built from 13 residues. The germline CDR1 and CDR2 sequences are MNHEY and SMNVEV (reference sequence). For the CDR3, the DNA is TGTGCCAGCAGTCGGGACGGGGGGGGCGAGCAGTACTTC. This translates into CASSRDGGGEQYF.

Ten or more counts support this clonotype. This sequence joins TRBV5-1 and TRBJ2-2, with 13 bases fitting TRBD2. The J segment lost 6 bases and the V segment lost 4 bases, leaving 6 bases of the junction unmatched. The CDR3 has 16 residues. Germline CDR1 SGHRS, CDR2 YFSETQ. CDR3 in amino acids: CASSPPGLAGPGELFF. The CDR3 bases are TGCGCCAGCAGCCCCCCGGGACTAGCGGGACCCGGGGAGCTGTTTTTT. The full variable domain, with the rest looked up from reference TRBV5-1 and TRBJ2-2, is KAGVTQTPRYLIKTRGQQVTLSCSPISGHRSVSWYQQTPGQGLQFLFEYFSETQRNKGNFPGRFSGRQFSNSRSEMNVSTLELGDSALYLCASSPPGLAGPGELFFGEGSRLTVL.

CDR3 sequence (DNA): TGTGCCATCAGTGATTTGGGCCCCGAAAAACTGTTTTTT. Amino acid sequence: CAISDLGPEKLFF. V gene TRBV10-3 combines with J gene TRBJ1-4; D unclear. V dropped 3 bases and J dropped 8 bases, with 10 bases sitting between them. Germline lookup yields CDR1 ENHRY and CDR2 SYGVKD. The CDR3 is 13 amino acids.

This clonotype has at least ten counts. The chain joins TRBV20-1 to TRBJ2-5; the D gene is possibly TRBD1 (5 bases). CDR3 size: 13 residues. V lost 6 bases, J lost 2 bases, and 13 bases lay in between. The germline V gene encodes CDR1 DFQATT and CDR2 SNEGSKA (reference sequence). CDR3 loop: CSATAGNQETQYF. Here the CDR3 DNA reads TGCAGTGCCACGGCAGGGAATCAAGAGACCCAGTACTTC.

At least ten counts were recorded for this clonotype. The chain carries TRBV3-1 and TRBJ2-5; a weak D match, TRBD1 (6 bases). Trimming took off 4 bases at V and 1 base at J, with 13 bases between the two ends. This CDR3 has 15 residues. In germline, CDR1 is LGHDT, CDR2 YNNKEL (reference sequence). The CDR3 bases are TGTGCCAGCAGCCTCGACAGGCGAGTCCAAGAGACCCAGTACTTC. Its protein is CASSLDRRVQETQYF.

This clonotype was seen at least ten times. The V gene is TRBV28, the J gene TRBJ1-6; 10 nucleotides line up with TRBD1. Germline CDR1 and CDR2: MDHEN and SYDVKM. V lost 4 bases and J lost 11; bases outside the gene matches: 8. There are 15 residues in the CDR3. CDR3 DNA sequence: TGTGCCAGCAGTTCACCGGGACAGGGGTATCCACCCCTCCACTTT. Translated, it gives CASSSPGQGYPPLHF.

This clonotype was recorded many times. This chain uses TRBV30 with TRBJ1-5; D ambiguous. This CDR3 has 15 amino acids. In germline, CDR1 is GTSNPN, CDR2 SVGIG (reference sequence). Between the trimmed V and J ends, which lost 0 bases and 5 bases, there was a span of 14 bases. This CDR3 reads CAWSVYPFPHQPQHF. The CDR3 region has the DNA TGTGCCTGGAGTGTATACCCTTTTCCCCATCAGCCCCAGCATTTT.

This clonotype turned up a few times. The chain links TRBV30 to TRBJ2-2; possibly TRBD1 for D (6 bases). V dropped 0 bases and J dropped 11 bases, with 13 bases sitting between them. The CDR3 consists of 13 residues. Looked up from germline, CDR1 is GTSNPN and CDR2 is SVGIG (reference sequence). CDR3 DNA: TGTGCCTGGAGTGTAGGGGGTCACCTTGAGCTGTTTTTT. Its protein product is CAWSVGGHLELFF. The full variable domain, its missing parts supplied by reference TRBV30 and TRBJ2-2, is SQTIHQWPATLVQPVGSPLSLECTVEGTSNPNLYWYRQAAGRGLQLLFYSVGIGQISSEVPQNLSASRPQDRQFILSSKKLLLSDSGFYLCAWSVGGHLELFFGEGSRLTVL.

This clonotype turned up a few times. One junction end does not reproduce the germline sequence, and a read error may be involved. The chain employs TRBV7-3 and TRBJ2-2, with a possible D match to TRBD1 (6 bases). The CDR3 has 14 residues. Germline V gives CDR1 SGHTA, CDR2 FQGTGA. Here the CDR3 reads CASSFRGGTEELFF. The CDR3 coding sequence is TGTGCCAGCAGCTTCAGGGGCGGAACCGAGGAGCTGTTTTTT.

V gene TRBV19 combines with J gene TRBJ1-2, with 7 nucleotides matching TRBD1. In germline, CDR1 is LNHDA, CDR2 SQIVND (reference sequence). Unmatched junction bases numbered 9, after V lost 6 bases and J lost 8 bases. This CDR3 region has 13 residues. CDR3 DNA: TGTGCCAGTAGCCCTCACAGGGGCCTCGGCTACACCTTC. Protein product: CASSPHRGLGYTF.

This clonotype appeared many times. The V call is TRBV2, the J call TRBJ1-1; 9 bases map to TRBD1. The V gene's germline CDR1 is SNHLY and CDR2 FYNNEI. The J segment lost 1 base and the V segment lost 5 bases, leaving 5 bases of the junction unmatched. The CDR3 extends over 15 amino acids. The CDR3 protein is CASSRDRASNTEAFF. CDR3 nucleotide sequence: TGTGCCAGCAGTCGGGACAGGGCTTCGAACACTGAAGCTTTCTTT. Full variable domain (missing parts from reference TRBV2 and TRBJ1-1): EPEVTQTPSHQVTQMGQEVILRCVPISNHLYFYWYRQILGQKVEFLVSFYNNEISEKSEIFDDQFSVERPDGSNFTLKIRSTKLEDSAMYFCASSRDRASNTEAFFGQGTRLTVV.

This clonotype was counted ten times or more. The rearrangement joins TRBV7-3 to TRBJ2-3; tentative D call: TRBD1 (5 bases). Germline CDR1 is SGHTA and CDR2 is FQGTGA. The CDR3 consists of 12 residues. V lost 4 bases to trimming and J lost 8 bases, with 10 bases between them. The CDR3 nucleotides read TGTGCCAGCAGCTCCTCTAGGGGTACGCAGTATTTT. This sequence encodes CASSSSRGTQYF.

V usage is TRBV6-2 or TRBV6-3 and J usage is TRBJ2-1; 8 bases line up with TRBD2. V gave up 2 bases and J gave up 4 bases; unmatched junction bases: 7. Germline V CDR1 and CDR2: MNHEY, SVGEGT. The CDR3 extends over 16 amino acids. This chain's CDR3 is CASSYGGGGTYNEQFF. The CDR3 DNA sequence: TGTGCCAGCAGTTACGGGGGCGGGGGGACATACAATGAGCAGTTCTTC.

In its sample, this clonotype was seen many times. The chain carries TRBV2 and TRBJ1-1; D is possibly TRBD1 (5 bases). Germline values: CDR1 SNHLY, CDR2 FYNNEI. The CDR3 length is 13 residues. The ends were cut back, 7 bases at V and 2 bases at J, with 11 bases in the middle. The CDR3 reads CASNPQGNTEAFF. The CDR3 DNA sequence: TGTGCCAGCAATCCCCAGGGTAACACTGAAGCTTTCTTT. The variable domain in full, completed from reference TRBV2 and TRBJ1-1, reads EPEVTQTPSHQVTQMGQEVILRCVPISNHLYFYWYRQILGQKVEFLVSFYNNEISEKSEIFDDQFSVERPDGSNFTLKIRSTKLEDSAMYFCASNPQGNTEAFFGQGTRLTVV.

This rearrangement joins TRBV5-4 to TRBJ2-3, with 12 positions matching TRBD2. With V trimmed by 4 bases and J by 4 bases, 7 bases remained unmatched. CDR1 SGHNT and CDR2 YYREEE come from the germline V gene (reference sequence). This CDR3 is built from 16 residues. DNA of the CDR3: TGTGCCAGCAGCCATACTAGCGGGGGGCGCCCAGATACGCAGTATTTT. Its protein is CASSHTSGGRPDTQYF.

This clonotype was detected ten times or more. The chain combines TRBV2 with TRBJ1-1; D call uncertain. This CDR3 region has 17 residues. With 2 bases removed from V and 1 base from J, the gap between germline ends came to 17 bases. Germline V gene data show CDR1 as SNHLY and CDR2 as FYNNEI. CDR3 protein: CASSEYIKWEGNTEAFF. As DNA, the CDR3 is TGTGCCAGCAGTGAATATATAAAGTGGGAGGGGAACACTGAAGCTTTCTTT.

This clonotype was observed at least ten times. The genes are TRBV5-1 and TRBJ2-2; no clear D. Per germline, CDR1 SGHRS and CDR2 YFSETQ. Trimming stripped 0 bases from V and 0 bases from J, with 9 bases between. CDR3 length equals 16 residues. CDR3 residues: CASSLVFRTNTGELFF. The CDR3 DNA reads TGCGCCAGCAGCTTGGTGTTCAGAACGAACACCGGGGAGCTGTTTTTT. The entire variable domain, with the rest obtained from reference TRBV5-1 and TRBJ2-2, is as follows: KAGVTQTPRYLIKTRGQQVTLSCSPISGHRSVSWYQQTPGQGLQFLFEYFSETQRNKGNFPGRFSGRQFSNSRSEMNVSTLELGDSALYLCASSLVFRTNTGELFFGEGSRLTVL.